This entry describes one T cell receptor (beta chain). Its antigen is not identified. The sample originates from a study of cytomegalovirus exposure and HLA in healthy donors. General study results and limits: Per a prior analysis, the majority of TCR beta V segments were productive roughly 90% or roughly 30% of the time. In a later analysis, compared with equally common non-associated chains, HLA-associated beta chains were more expanded.

From germline, CDR1 is SGHVS and CDR2 FQNEAQ. Trimming shortened V by 5 bases and J by 2 bases, and 13 bases separated the two germline ends. The CDR3 spans 15 residues. PCR amplification relied on 60 Vbeta primers (plus 13 Jbeta primers). The data were produced by immunoSEQ multiplex PCR, yet TCRdb's version contains in-frame clones alone and is incomplete. Here the sample table reports 150,000 to 200,000 clones. This TCR was sampled from a boy between 10 and 17 years old in good health and CMV-seronegative. The sequenced sample was PBMCs. The chain links TRBV7-8 to TRBJ1-3; D might be TRBD1 (5 bases). The chain's CDR3 is CASSPEGVPGNTIYF. CDR3 in DNA: TGTGCCAGCAGCCCAGAAGGGGTCCCTGGAAACACCATATATTTT. Full variable domain (remainder filled in from reference TRBV7-8 and TRBJ1-3): GAGVSQSPRYKVAKRGQDVALRCDPISGHVSLFWYQQALGQGPEFLTYFQNEAQLDKSGLPSDRFFAERPEGSVSTLKIQRTQQEDSAVYLCASSPEGVPGNTIYFGEGSWLTVV.